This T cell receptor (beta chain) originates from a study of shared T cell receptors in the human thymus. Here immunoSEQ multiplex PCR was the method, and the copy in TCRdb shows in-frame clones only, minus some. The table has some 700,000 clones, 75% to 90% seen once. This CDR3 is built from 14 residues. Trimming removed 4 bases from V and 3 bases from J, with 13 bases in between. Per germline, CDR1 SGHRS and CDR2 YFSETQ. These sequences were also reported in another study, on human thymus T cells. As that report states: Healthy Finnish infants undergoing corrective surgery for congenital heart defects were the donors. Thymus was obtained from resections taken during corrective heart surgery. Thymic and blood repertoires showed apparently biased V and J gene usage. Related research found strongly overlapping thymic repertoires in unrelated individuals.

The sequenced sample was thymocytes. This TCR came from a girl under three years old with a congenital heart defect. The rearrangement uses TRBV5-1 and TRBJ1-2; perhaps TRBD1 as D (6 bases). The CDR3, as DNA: TGCGCCAGCAGCCCACCGGGGGGGCACTATGGCTACACCTTC. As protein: CASSPPGGHYGYTF.